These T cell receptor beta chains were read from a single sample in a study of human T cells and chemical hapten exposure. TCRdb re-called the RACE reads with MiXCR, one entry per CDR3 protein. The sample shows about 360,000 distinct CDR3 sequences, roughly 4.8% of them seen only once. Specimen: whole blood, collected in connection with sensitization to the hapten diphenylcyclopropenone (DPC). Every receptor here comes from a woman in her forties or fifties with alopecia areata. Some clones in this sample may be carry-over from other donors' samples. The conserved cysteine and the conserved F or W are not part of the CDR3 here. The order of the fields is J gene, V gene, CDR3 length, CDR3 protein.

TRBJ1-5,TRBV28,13,ASSLSSYSNQPQH
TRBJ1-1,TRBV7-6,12,ASSLEQGYTEAF
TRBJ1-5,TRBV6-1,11,ASKGSVDQPQH
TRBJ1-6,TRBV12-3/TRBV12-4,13,ASSPRGKENSPLH
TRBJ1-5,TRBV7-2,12,ASSSSTRGQPQH
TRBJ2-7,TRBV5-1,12,ASSLWDGTYEQY
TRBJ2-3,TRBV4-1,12,ASSRDLITDTQY
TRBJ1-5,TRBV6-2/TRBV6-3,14,ASSYPEGASNQPQH
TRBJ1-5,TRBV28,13,ASSLSRLQGQPQH
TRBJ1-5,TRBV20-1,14,SARDRVQGEFQPQH
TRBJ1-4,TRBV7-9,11,ASSPTGRRTVF
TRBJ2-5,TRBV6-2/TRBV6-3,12,ASRGRPYQETQY
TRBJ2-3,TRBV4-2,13,ASSQDGSGADTQY
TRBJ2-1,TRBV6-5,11,ASSPAGYNEQF
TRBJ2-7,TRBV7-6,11,ASSLGEREEQY
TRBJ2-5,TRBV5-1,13,ASSYGGLQQETQY
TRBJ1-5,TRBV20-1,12,SAPGPMGNQPQH
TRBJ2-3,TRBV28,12,ASTQGRAGNTQY
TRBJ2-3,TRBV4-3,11,ASSHRDTDTQY
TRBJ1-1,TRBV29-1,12,SVDGDRGNTEAF
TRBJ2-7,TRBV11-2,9,ASSPKYEQY
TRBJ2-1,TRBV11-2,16,ASSPNLGTSGGSNEQF
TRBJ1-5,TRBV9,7,ASGEPQH
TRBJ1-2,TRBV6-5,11,ASSSYRADGYT